One sample yielded the 24 T cell receptor beta chains listed below, sequenced in a study of blood T cell repertoires in COVID-19. This table comes from immunoSEQ multiplex PCR, and its TCRdb copy is limited to in-frame clones, with some not included. Of 400,000 or so clones detected, approximately 85% appear once; the ten largest clones hold approximately 2.1%. The material sequenced was PBMCs or T cells enriched from blood (not recorded which). These receptors came from a woman in her forties with acute COVID-19.

V is TRBV29-1 and J is TRBJ2-1, with 9 bases lining up with TRBD2. Germline V gene data show CDR1 as SQVTM and CDR2 as ANQGSEA. The CDR3 runs to 13 residues. V lost 3 bases and J lost 4; bases outside the gene matches: 1. CDR3 region: CSVETSGYNEQFF. In nucleotides, the CDR3 is TGCAGCGTTGAGACTAGCGGTTACAATGAGCAGTTCTTC.

A word on this clone: The sample has other DNA sequences that encode this CDR3 too. The J gene is TRBJ1-2, the V gene TRBV9; 7 bases map to TRBD1. There are 15 residues in the CDR3. Germline V gene data show CDR1 as SGDLS and CDR2 as YYNGEE. J gave up 3 bases and V 0 bases, and 5 bases lay outside the gene matches. CDR3 in amino acids: CASSVDSQGDYGYTF. DNA for the CDR3: TGTGCCAGCAGCGTAGACTCCCAGGGGGACTATGGCTACACCTTC.

The sample holds many counts of this clone. The chain couples TRBV5-5 to TRBJ2-5, with 11 nucleotides matching TRBD2. The germline V gene has CDR1 SGHKS and CDR2 YYEKEE (reference sequence). The V gene end was trimmed by 0 bases and the J gene end by 2 bases; junction bases not matched to a gene: 6. CDR3 length: 17 residues. For the CDR3, the DNA is TGTGCCAGCAGCTTGGTGACTAGCGGGGCCCTTCAAGAGACCCAGTACTTC. Encoded protein: CASSLVTSGALQETQYF.

The CDR3 here is CASSLTGQGTEAFF. The CDR3, as DNA: TGTGCCAGCAGCTTAACGGGACAGGGGACTGAAGCTTTCTTT. The chain employs TRBV7-9 and TRBJ1-1, with TRBD1 matching 10 bases. CDR3 length equals 14 residues. Germline assignment: CDR1 SEHNR and CDR2 FQNEAQ (reference sequence). V trimming: 2 bases; J trimming: 5 bases; junction bases outside the gene matches: 2.

V gene TRBV20-1 combines with J gene TRBJ2-5, with D unclear. Germline CDR1 and CDR2: DFQATT and SNEGSKA (reference sequence). The CDR3 is made up of 15 amino acids. Trimming cost V 3 bases and J 7 bases, with 21 bases left between them. CDR3 residues: CSASGPRNVFGTQYF. The CDR3 DNA reads as TGCAGTGCTAGTGGGCCACGTAACGTCTTTGGGACCCAGTACTTC.

For the CDR3, the DNA is TGTGCCACCGGACGGACAGGGGGTCCCCAAGAGACCCAGTACTTC. It codes for CATGRTGGPQETQYF. The chain couples TRBV2 to TRBJ2-5, with TRBD1 matching over 10 bases. Germline V gene data show CDR1 as SNHLY and CDR2 as FYNNEI. CDR3 length equals 15 residues. The ends lost 10 bases at V and 1 base at J; junction bases unmatched: 9.

The gene calls are TRBV29-1 and TRBJ2-3, with 7 bases lining up with TRBD2. CDR1 is SQVTM and CDR2 is ANQGSEA in the germline V gene. The CDR3 loop spans 11 amino acids. The CDR3 sequence: CSLGSGNTQYF. CDR3 sequence (DNA): TGCAGTCTAGGGAGCGGGAATACGCAGTATTTT.

CDR3 in amino acids: CSVERGWNEQYF. CDR3 coding DNA: TGCAGCGTCGAACGGGGTTGGAACGAGCAGTACTTC. The J gene is TRBJ2-7, the V gene TRBV29-1, with D perhaps matching TRBD2 (5 bases). Trimming shortened V by 6 bases and J by 5 bases, and 14 bases separated the two germline ends. The CDR3 has 12 amino acids. Germline CDR1 and CDR2: SQVTM and ANQGSEA.

The V gene is TRBV19, the J gene TRBJ2-2, with D possibly TRBD2 on 5 matching bases. Per the germline V gene, CDR1 is LNHDA and CDR2 is SQIVND (reference sequence). This CDR3 is built from 12 residues. V shed 6 bases and J shed 6 bases, with 8 bases lying between them. The CDR3, as DNA: TGTGCCAGTAGCAAGGGAGCCGGGGAGCTGTTTTTT. Translation gives CASSKGAGELFF.

The genes are TRBV7-2 and TRBJ2-5; D gene ambiguous. This CDR3 region has 13 residues. Germline CDR1 is SGHTA and CDR2 is FQGNSA. The ends were cut back, 3 bases at V and 2 bases at J, with 7 bases in the middle. CDR3 DNA: TGTGCCAGCAGCTTTGGCCCGCAAGAGACCCAGTACTTC. This translates into CASSFGPQETQYF.

The chain has TRBV5-4 and TRBJ2-5; D is unresolved. CDR1 SGHNT and CDR2 YYREEE come from the germline V gene (reference sequence). The CDR3 covers 15 residues. Trimming stripped 4 bases from V and 1 base from J, with 14 bases between. The CDR3 DNA reads TGTGCCAGCAGCCCGCCCCAAGCTCGCCAAGAGACCCAGTACTTC. Translating it yields CASSPPQARQETQYF.

This chain links TRBV5-1 with TRBJ1-4; 7 nucleotides line up with TRBD1. This CDR3 spans 15 amino acids. Per germline, CDR1 SGHRS and CDR2 YFSETQ. After removal of 5 bases from V and 0 bases from J, the junction contained 4 bases not matched to a gene. CDR3 sequence: CASSSGQATNEKLFF. The CDR3 DNA reads as TGCGCCAGCAGTTCTGGACAGGCAACTAATGAAAAACTGTTTTTT.

For the CDR3, the DNA is TGTGCCAGCAGTGAAGCGCTTCAAACTACGGCCCCTAGGGAGCAGTACTTC. Its translation is CASSEALQTTAPREQYF. The V call is TRBV2, the J call TRBJ2-7, with unresolved D. Deletions cut 0 bases from V and 7 bases from J, with 22 bases between. This CDR3 contains 17 residues. The germline V gene encodes CDR1 SNHLY and CDR2 FYNNEI.

V is TRBV19 and J is TRBJ2-7; 9 bases map to TRBD1. This CDR3 has 14 residues. Trimming cost V 5 bases and J 4 bases; bases outside gene matches: 6. From germline, CDR1 is LNHDA and CDR2 SQIVND (reference sequence). CDR3 loop: CASSFRTGEYEQYF. The CDR3 DNA is TGTGCCAGTAGTTTTCGGACAGGGGAGTACGAGCAGTACTTC. The full variable domain, completed using reference TRBV19 and TRBJ2-7, is DGGITQSPKYLFRKEGQNVTLSCEQNLNHDAMYWYRQDPGQGLRLIYYSQIVNDFQKGDIAEGYSVSREKKESFPLTVTSAQKNPTAFYLCASSFRTGEYEQYFGPGTRLTVT.

V and J are TRBV6-5 and TRBJ1-2, with D perhaps TRBD1 (5 bases). This CDR3 has 12 amino acids. The V end was cut by 7 bases, the J end by 7 bases, with 13 bases between. Germline CDR1 MNHEY, CDR2 SVGAGI. The CDR3 DNA reads TGTGCCAGCACCCCGGGGGTATTTGGCTACACCTTC. This codes for CASTPGVFGYTF.

The CDR3 region is CASSRTRGVTDTQYF. CDR3 nucleotide sequence: TGTGCCAGCAGTCGGACACGCGGGGTCACAGATACGCAGTATTTT. The chain combines TRBV6-5 with TRBJ2-3; TRBD2 might be the D (6 bases). The CDR3 has 15 amino acids. CDR1 is MNHEY and CDR2 is SVGAGI in the germline V gene. Deletions cut 5 bases from V and 2 bases from J, with 14 bases between.

V gene TRBV5-4 combines with J gene TRBJ2-2, with D perhaps matching TRBD2 (6 bases). Trimming took off 4 bases at V and 5 bases at J, with 9 bases between the two ends. The germline V gene has CDR1 SGHNT and CDR2 YYREEE (reference sequence). This CDR3 has 13 residues. For the CDR3, the DNA is TGTGCCAGCAGCGGAGGACTAACCGGGGAGCTGTTTTTT. Its protein product is CASSGGLTGELFF.

The genes are TRBV6-5 and TRBJ1-5; 9 bases line up with TRBD1. V shed 3 bases, J shed 2 bases, and the junction held 5 bases outside the gene matches. The CDR3 runs 16 residues. The germline gives CDR1 MNHEY, CDR2 SVGAGI. DNA of the CDR3: TGTGCCAGCAGTTATAGGAGGGACAGGGGCAATCAGCCCCAGCATTTT. Translation: CASSYRRDRGNQPQHF.

The chain's CDR3 is CATSDSDRHGNQPQHF. DNA for the CDR3: TGTGCCACCAGTGATTCGGACAGACATGGCAATCAGCCCCAGCATTTT. The chain carries TRBV24-1 and TRBJ1-5; tentatively, D is TRBD1 (6 bases). V dropped 2 bases and J dropped 2 bases, with 12 bases sitting between them. The CDR3 spans 16 residues. Germline V gene data show CDR1 as KGHDR and CDR2 as SFDVKD.

CDR3 sequence (DNA): TGCACCAGCAGCCCAATGACAGGGTGGACTGAAGCTTTCTTT. This encodes CTSSPMTGWTEAFF. The rearrangement uses TRBV1 and TRBJ1-1; TRBD1 is the table's D call and was not checked against the DNA. TRBV1 is flagged as a pseudogene. The CDR3 is 14 amino acids.

The chain employs TRBV7-2 and TRBJ2-2; D remains ambiguous. Germline V gene sequence: CDR1 SGHTA, CDR2 FQGNSA. CDR3 size: 14 residues. V gave up 5 bases and J gave up 4 bases, with 11 bases separating them. CDR3 sequence (DNA): TGTGCCAGCAGCGCGAGTCGGAGCACCGGGGAGCTGTTTTTT. The encoded protein is CASSASRSTGELFF.

V gene TRBV5-4 combines with J gene TRBJ1-6; D perhaps matches TRBD1 (5 bases). The length of the CDR3 is 13 residues. Trimming stripped 4 bases from V and 9 bases from J, with 11 bases between. Germline-derived CDR1 and CDR2 are SGHNT and YYREEE (reference sequence). This chain's CDR3 is CASSVLQASPLHF. As DNA, the CDR3 is TGTGCCAGCAGCGTTTTACAGGCTTCACCCCTCCACTTT.

This chain uses TRBV11-3 with TRBJ2-3; the match to TRBD1 covers 10 bases. V lost 1 base and J lost 7; bases outside the gene matches: 11. The CDR3 length is 17 residues. The germline V gene has CDR1 SGHNT and CDR2 YENEEA. In nucleotides, the CDR3 is TGTGCCAGCAGCTTAGGGAGACAGGGGGCGATCGTCAATACGCAGTATTTT. Amino acid sequence: CASSLGRQGAIVNTQYF.

V usage is TRBV7-2 and J usage is TRBJ2-7; tentatively, D is TRBD1 (6 bases). Germline V gene data show CDR1 as SGHTA and CDR2 as FQGNSA. The CDR3 runs 14 residues. The V gene lost 3 bases and the J gene lost 3 bases, with 12 bases spanning the gap. CDR3 amino acids: CASSLFHRVYEQYF. Written as DNA, the CDR3 is TGTGCCAGCAGCTTGTTTCACAGGGTCTACGAGCAGTACTTC. The whole variable domain, filled in from reference TRBV7-2 and TRBJ2-7, reads GAGVSQSPSNKVTEKGKDVELRCDPISGHTALYWYRQSLGQGLEFLIYFQGNSAPDKSGLPSDRFSAERTGGSVSTLTIQRTQQEDSAVYLCASSLFHRVYEQYFGPGTRLTVT.